These 32 T cell receptor beta chains were sequenced from one sample in a study of beta chain features in type 1 diabetes (dated 2018 in TCRdb). Libraries were constructed by the immunoSEQ multiplex PCR assay. All of the isolated RNA was reverse transcribed with the High Capacity cDNA Reverse Transcription Kit, so expressed TCRB transcripts were sequenced. In TCRdb, the immuneACCESS table is reduced to in-frame sequences with V and J assigned. These tables do not hold every clone; where another copy was compared, an unresolved V gene accounts for under half, and the others remain unexplained. This sample gives roughly 310,000 clones in total; roughly 11% of them show up just once. The ten largest clones take up around 0.015% of the sample. The sample taken for sequencing was naive CD4+ T cells from blood. What the cell subset or site label conveys for this sample: true naive CD4+ T cells. All receptors come from a woman between 25 and 40 years old in good health.

The chain employs TRBV4-2 and TRBJ2-2, with D hard to call. Germline V CDR1 and CDR2: LGHNA, YNFKEQ. The CDR3 loop spans 15 amino acids. Trimming cost V 0 bases and J 1 base, with 6 bases left between them. The CDR3 is CASSQETVNTGELFF. The CDR3 DNA reads TGTGCCAGCAGCCAAGAGACTGTGAACACCGGGGAGCTGTTTTTT.

V gene TRBV6-1 combines with J gene TRBJ2-7, with 8 bases identical to TRBD1. V lost 10 bases and J lost 7; bases outside the gene matches: 12. The CDR3 extends over 13 amino acids. CDR1 and CDR2 from the germline V gene are MNHNS and SASEGT. This CDR3 reads CATRGLSFGEQYF. The CDR3 DNA follows: TGTGCCACCAGGGGGCTTTCCTTCGGGGAGCAGTACTTC.

The rearrangement links TRBV21-1 to TRBJ2-5; the DNA was not used to check the table's D call, TRBD2. TRBV21-1 is reported as a pseudogene. This CDR3 is built from 12 residues. CDR3 coding DNA: TGTGCCAGCATCTCCCTCCGAGAGACCCAGTACTTC. It encodes CASISLRETQYF.

This clone was recorded a few times. This chain connects TRBV28 to TRBJ2-3, with D hard to call. Germline V gene sequence: CDR1 MDHEN, CDR2 SYDVKM. This CDR3 spans 16 amino acids. V was cut by 2 bases and J by 1 base, with 13 bases left in between. CDR3 DNA: TGTGCCAGCAGTTTAGCGGTCCTCGCTGGCACAGATACGCAGTATTTT. It codes for CASSLAVLAGTDTQYF.

The CDR3 reads CSASGLTEQYF. CDR3 nucleotide sequence: TGCAGTGCCAGCGGACTTACCGAGCAGTACTTC. The chain joins TRBV20-1 to TRBJ2-7, with D possibly matching TRBD2 (5 bases). V lost 6 bases and J 6 bases, leaving 12 bases between the germline ends. In germline, CDR1 is DFQATT, CDR2 SNEGSKA (reference sequence). The CDR3 is 11 amino acids.

This chain uses TRBV28 with TRBJ1-2, with TRBD1 matching 10 bases. The length of the CDR3 is 14 residues. V lost 6 bases and J lost 2; bases outside the gene matches: 3. Per the germline V gene, CDR1 is MDHEN and CDR2 is SYDVKM. The CDR3 loop is CASRTTGGNYGYTF. DNA for the CDR3: TGTGCCAGCAGGACGACAGGGGGCAACTATGGCTACACCTTC.

This clone was picked up a small number of times. The chain has TRBV15 and TRBJ2-3; TRBD2 matches at 8 bases. The J segment lost 3 bases and the V segment lost 1 base, leaving 9 bases of the junction unmatched. CDR1 and CDR2 from the germline V gene are LNHNV and YYDKDF (reference sequence). The CDR3 totals 17 residues. CDR3 sequence (DNA): TGTGCCACCAGCAGAGCCCCGACTAGCGTAATAACAGATACGCAGTATTTT. This translates into CATSRAPTSVITDTQYF.

This clone was counted a few times. The gene calls are TRBV10-3 and TRBJ2-4; D possibly corresponds to TRBD2 (6 bases). Germline V lookup: CDR1 ENHRY, CDR2 SYGVKD. The CDR3 is made up of 16 amino acids. The ends were cut back, 0 bases at V and 7 bases at J, with 16 bases in the middle. CDR3 protein: CAISESTPGDNNIQYF. CDR3 sequence (DNA): TGTGCCATCAGTGAGTCGACCCCGGGGGATAACAACATTCAGTACTTC.

This clone showed up just a few times. The chain couples TRBV21-1 to TRBJ1-2; the table's D call, TRBD1, has no DNA check behind it. TRBV21-1 constitutes a pseudogene. This CDR3 is built from 13 residues. The CDR3 DNA reads as TGTGCCATCCCCGACAGGGGCATATATGGCTACACCTTC. Translating gives CAIPDRGIYGYTF.

This clone was observed a handful of times. The J gene is TRBJ2-5, the V gene TRBV2; 12 nucleotides align to TRBD1. The CDR3 runs to 16 residues. Germline CDR1 reads SNHLY; CDR2 reads FYNNEI. The V segment lost 9 bases and the J segment 1 base; nucleotides outside the gene matches: 9. DNA of the CDR3: TGTGCCAGGTCGGATCGGGACAGGGGGCCCCAAGAGACCCAGTACTTC. Translating gives CARSDRDRGPQETQYF.

This chain's CDR3 is CASSASHRGDTGELFF. The CDR3 DNA reads as TGTGCCAGCAGCGCTAGCCACAGGGGCGACACCGGGGAGCTGTTTTTT. This chain connects TRBV5-4 to TRBJ2-2, with 7 bases that match TRBD1. V shed 4 bases, J shed 3 bases, and the junction held 9 bases outside the gene matches. CDR1 is SGHNT, CDR2 YYREEE, per germline (reference sequence). The CDR3 is 16 residues long.

The chain uses TRBV7-9 and TRBJ1-2; D call uncertain. The V and J ends lost 1 base and 4 bases respectively, with 4 bases between them. CDR3 length: 12 residues. The germline gives CDR1 SEHNR, CDR2 FQNEAQ (reference sequence). The CDR3 DNA sequence: TGTGCCAGCAGCTTAGACAGCTATGGCTACACCTTC. This encodes CASSLDSYGYTF.

V and J are TRBV14 and TRBJ2-7; 7 nucleotides match TRBD2. Germline V gene data show CDR1 as SGHDN and CDR2 as FVKESK. V dropped 1 base and J dropped 6; count of bases not matched to a gene: 6. This CDR3 contains 14 residues. Written as DNA, the CDR3 is TGTGCCAGCAGCCAAGTCGGACTAGTAGTCGAGCAGTACTTC. This gives the protein CASSQVGLVVEQYF.

This clone came up a few times. The CDR3 here is CASSRNLAGVRYEQYF. The CDR3, as DNA: TGTGCCAGCAGTCGGAACTTAGCGGGAGTTAGGTACGAGCAGTACTTC. J is TRBJ2-7 and V is TRBV28, with 9 bases aligning to TRBD2. The CDR3 loop spans 16 amino acids. From germline, CDR1 is MDHEN and CDR2 SYDVKM. V trimming: 5 bases; J trimming: 4 bases; junction bases outside the gene matches: 12.

This clone was counted a few times. V gene TRBV21-1 combines with J gene TRBJ1-4; the table's D call, TRBD1, has no DNA check behind it. TRBV21-1 is a pseudogene segment. The CDR3 runs 15 residues. CDR3 nucleotide sequence: TGTGCCAGCAGCCAGGGGACAGGCGGAGACGAAAAACTGTTTTTT. It yields the protein CASSQGTGGDEKLFF.

The chain joins TRBV11-2 to TRBJ2-1; D not resolved. The germline V gene has CDR1 SGHAT and CDR2 FQNNGV. V lost 1 base and J lost 9, with 13 bases in between. This CDR3 comprises 14 residues. CDR3 sequence reads: CASSLGHRSAEQFF. The CDR3 nucleotides read TGTGCCAGCAGCTTAGGGCATAGGAGCGCTGAGCAGTTCTTC.

This clone was detected only a few times. This chain joins TRBV11-2 and TRBJ1-2; 8 bases are shared with TRBD1. Germline lookup yields CDR1 SGHAT and CDR2 FQNNGV. The CDR3 sequence is 14 residues long. V shed 5 bases, J shed 7 bases, and the junction held 9 bases outside the gene matches. The CDR3 sequence: CASSPDRGRFGYTF. CDR3 nucleotides: TGTGCCAGCAGCCCCGACAGGGGAAGGTTTGGCTACACCTTC.

This clone was seen only a few times. The chain employs TRBV29-1 and TRBJ2-3; TRBD2 is a possible D gene (6 bases). V was clipped by 6 bases and J by 0 bases, with 13 bases between them. CDR1 and CDR2 from the germline V gene are SQVTM and ANQGSEA. The CDR3 has 14 residues. The DNA for the CDR3 is TGCAGCGTGGAACTGAGCGGGAGCACAGATACGCAGTATTTT. Translation gives CSVELSGSTDTQYF.

V gene TRBV4-3 combines with J gene TRBJ1-2; 9 bases agree with TRBD1. J gave up 8 bases and V 3 bases, and 7 bases lay outside the gene matches. The CDR3 totals 14 residues. Per germline, CDR1 LGHNA and CDR2 YSLEER. The CDR3 DNA is TGCGCCAGCAGCCACCGGGACAGGGCCGGAGGCTACACCTTC. Its protein is CASSHRDRAGGYTF.

This clone was observed a handful of times. The chain links TRBV6-6 to TRBJ2-1; 7 bases are shared with TRBD2. J gave up 4 bases and V 2 bases, and 5 bases lay outside the gene matches. The CDR3 spans 15 residues. Germline V gene data show CDR1 as MNHNY and CDR2 as SVGAGI (reference sequence). CDR3 sequence (DNA): TGTGCCAGCAGTTACGGGGGGGAGTATTACAATGAGCAGTTCTTC. It specifies CASSYGGEYYNEQFF.

The V gene is TRBV7-2, the J gene TRBJ2-7, with a weak D call TRBD2 (5 bases). The germline V and J ends were trimmed by 0 bases and 6 bases, with 12 bases remaining between them. This CDR3 has 14 residues. CDR1 is SGHTA and CDR2 is FQGNSA in the germline V gene. CDR3 in amino acids: CASSLAPGGFEQYF. The CDR3 nucleotides read TGTGCCAGCAGCTTAGCCCCTGGAGGTTTCGAGCAGTACTTC.

V and J are TRBV28 and TRBJ2-1; TRBD2 matches at 14 bases. Germline-derived CDR1 and CDR2 are MDHEN and SYDVKM. This CDR3 is 14 amino acids long. The V and J ends lost 6 bases and 15 bases, in that order; junction bases with no gene match: 10. The CDR3 loop is CASRSGTSGSLGFF. CDR3 bases: TGTGCCAGCAGGTCCGGGACTAGCGGGAGTTTAGGGTTCTTC.

This clone was found a few times. The chain is built from TRBV4-3 and TRBJ1-1; the D is unclear. Looked up from germline, CDR1 is LGHNA and CDR2 is YSLEER. The V end lost 5 bases, the J end lost 8 bases, and 15 bases lay between the germline ends. The CDR3 covers 13 residues. DNA of the CDR3: TGCGCCAGCAGCAAGAGAGGGCTGGGGGAAGCTTTCTTT. It yields the protein CASSKRGLGEAFF.

The gene calls are TRBV5-4 and TRBJ1-1; 7 bases line up with TRBD1. CDR1 and CDR2 from the germline V gene are SGHNT and YYREEE (reference sequence). The CDR3 has 15 amino acids. With V trimmed by 0 bases and J by 5 bases, 7 bases remained unmatched. The CDR3 spells CASSLATQGWTEAFF. The CDR3, as DNA: TGTGCCAGCAGCTTGGCTACACAGGGGTGGACTGAAGCTTTCTTT.

The V and J genes are TRBV29-1 and TRBJ2-7; 9 bases fit TRBD1. The germline V gene encodes CDR1 SQVTM and CDR2 ANQGSEA. CDR3 length: 13 residues. V shed 7 bases, J shed 0 bases, and the junction held 4 bases outside the gene matches. The CDR3 nucleotides read TGCAGCGCCGGGACAGGGCCCTCCTACGAGCAGTACTTC. Translation: CSAGTGPSYEQYF.

This clone was seen only a few times. The chain joins TRBV2 to TRBJ1-4, with 7 bases lining up with TRBD1. Trimming took 5 bases from V and 11 from J; bases not matched to a gene: 5. Germline V CDR1 and CDR2: SNHLY, FYNNEI. This CDR3 has 12 amino acids. The CDR3 protein is CASSRQGWKLFF. The CDR3 DNA reads TGTGCCAGCAGTAGACAGGGTTGGAAACTGTTTTTT.

This clone was counted between two and nine times. The V gene is TRBV2, the J gene TRBJ1-5; D is uncertain. The CDR3 is 14 residues long. Looked up from germline, CDR1 is SNHLY and CDR2 is FYNNEI. Trimming pared 6 bases from V and 5 bases from J, leaving 14 bases between. The CDR3 DNA is TGTGCCAGCAGCCCCGGTTCCGGGGATCAGCCCCAGCATTTT. Protein sequence: CASSPGSGDQPQHF.

A few counts support this clone. V is TRBV28 and J is TRBJ1-2; D perhaps matches TRBD1 (5 bases). CDR1 and CDR2 (germline): MDHEN, SYDVKM. The CDR3 contains 14 residues. The ends were cut back, 6 bases at V and 5 bases at J, with 16 bases in the middle. The CDR3 DNA is TGTGCCAGCAGGACTCCCGGGGGATCTTATGGCTACACCTTC. It translates to CASRTPGGSYGYTF.

This clone has more than one count but fewer than ten. This chain links TRBV9 with TRBJ2-5; 9 positions agree with TRBD1. Germline V gene data show CDR1 as SGDLS and CDR2 as YYNGEE. CDR3 length equals 17 residues. The J segment lost 2 bases and the V segment lost 2 bases, leaving 10 bases of the junction unmatched. CDR3 DNA sequence: TGTGCCAGCAGCGTTTCGTCGACAGGGGGATCACAAGAGACCCAGTACTTC. It encodes CASSVSSTGGSQETQYF.

This chain links TRBV5-4 with TRBJ2-2; TRBD1 aligns across 9 bases. The V segment lost 4 bases and the J segment 3 bases; nucleotides outside the gene matches: 7. This CDR3 has 16 amino acids. Germline CDR1 and CDR2: SGHNT and YYREEE (reference sequence). CDR3 sequence (DNA): TGTGCCAGCAGCACAAGGACAGGGGCGGACACCGGGGAGCTGTTTTTT. Translating it yields CASSTRTGADTGELFF.

This clone was seen a handful of times. The chain combines TRBV5-1 with TRBJ2-1; D not certain. The CDR3 runs to 13 residues. Trimming took off 0 bases at V and 6 bases at J, with 7 bases between the two ends. Looked up from germline, CDR1 is SGHRS and CDR2 is YFSETQ. The CDR3 DNA reads TGCGCCAGCAGCTTGGGGGCTACCAATGAGCAGTTCTTC. Amino acids: CASSLGATNEQFF. Full variable domain (remainder filled in from reference TRBV5-1 and TRBJ2-1): KAGVTQTPRYLIKTRGQQVTLSCSPISGHRSVSWYQQTPGQGLQFLFEYFSETQRNKGNFPGRFSGRQFSNSRSEMNVSTLELGDSALYLCASSLGATNEQFFGPGTRLTVL.

This clone has only a few counts. Other DNA sequences in the sample encode the same CDR3. The J gene is TRBJ2-7, the V gene TRBV7-3, with 8 nucleotides matching TRBD2. The CDR3 has 15 amino acids. Germline CDR1 is SGHTA and CDR2 is FQGTGA. V lost 2 bases, J lost 0 bases, and 3 bases stayed unmatched. This CDR3 reads CASSLAGGPSYEQYF. The DNA for the CDR3 is TGTGCCAGCAGCTTAGCGGGAGGCCCCTCCTACGAGCAGTACTTC. The full variable domain, in which reference TRBV7-3 and TRBJ2-7 provide the parts outside the CDR3, is GAGVSQTPSNKVTEKGKYVELRCDPISGHTALYWYRQSLGQGPEFLIYFQGTGAADDSGLPNDRFFAVRPEGSVSTLKIQRTERGDSAVYLCASSLAGGPSYEQYFGPGTRLTVT.